This T cell receptor beta chain was obtained from a study of cytomegalovirus exposure and HLA in healthy donors. Study at large: Some 85 million unique TCRs from HLA-typed donors were held in an early data release.

PCR employed 60 Vbeta and 13 Jbeta primers. Here immunoSEQ multiplex PCR was the method, and the copy in TCRdb shows in-frame clones only, minus some. The sample holds roughly 77,000 clones. The CDR3 extends over 12 amino acids. Germline V CDR1 and CDR2: MNHNY, SVGAGI (reference sequence). Deletions cut 7 bases from V and 2 bases from J, with 8 bases between. On this clone itself: The antigen is not known.

Study-wide findings and caveats: A few CMV-associated chains were confirmed in vitro to be specific for CMV antigens. A list of 164 TCR beta chains associated with cytomegalovirus was given. In an earlier analysis, productive rearrangement rates for most beta V segments clustered near 87% or 30%.

The material sequenced was PBMCs. This sequence was found in a man under 40 in good health and CMV-seronegative. The chain joins TRBV6-6 to TRBJ1-2, with unresolved D. The CDR3 region has the DNA TGTGCCAGCACCCAGCGAAACTATGGCTACACCTTC. Translated, it gives CASTQRNYGYTF.